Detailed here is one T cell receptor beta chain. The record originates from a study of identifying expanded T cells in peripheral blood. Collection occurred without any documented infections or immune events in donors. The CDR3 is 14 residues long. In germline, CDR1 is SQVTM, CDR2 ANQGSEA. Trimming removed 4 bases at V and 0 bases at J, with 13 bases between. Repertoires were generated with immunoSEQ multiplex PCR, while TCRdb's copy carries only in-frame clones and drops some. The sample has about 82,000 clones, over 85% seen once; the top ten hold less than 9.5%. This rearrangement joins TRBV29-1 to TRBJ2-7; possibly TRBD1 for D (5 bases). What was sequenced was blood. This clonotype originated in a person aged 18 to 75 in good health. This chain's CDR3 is CSVVRQPPSYEQYF. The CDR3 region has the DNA TGCAGCGTTGTACGACAGCCGCCCTCCTACGAGCAGTACTTC.